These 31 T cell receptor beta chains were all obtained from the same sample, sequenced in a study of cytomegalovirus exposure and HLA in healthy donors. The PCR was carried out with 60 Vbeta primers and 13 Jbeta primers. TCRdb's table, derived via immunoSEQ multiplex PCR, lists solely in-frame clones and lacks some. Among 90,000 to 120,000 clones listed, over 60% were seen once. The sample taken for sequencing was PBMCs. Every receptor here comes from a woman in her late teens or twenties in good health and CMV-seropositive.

Here the CDR3 reads CASAGNSYEQYF. The CDR3 DNA follows: TGCGCCAGCGCCGGGAACTCCTACGAGCAGTACTTC. The chain recombines TRBV10-2 with TRBJ2-7; possible D gene TRBD2, 5 bases. Trimming removed 8 bases at V and 0 bases at J, with 8 bases between. CDR3 length: 12 amino acids. Germline V gene lookup returns CDR1 WSHSY and CDR2 SAAADI.

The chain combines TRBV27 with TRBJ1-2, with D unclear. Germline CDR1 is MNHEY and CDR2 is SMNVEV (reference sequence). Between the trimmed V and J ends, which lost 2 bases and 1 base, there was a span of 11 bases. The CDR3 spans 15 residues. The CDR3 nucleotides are TGTGCCAGCAGTTTACGGCAGGATGGTAACTATGGCTACACCTTC. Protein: CASSLRQDGNYGYTF.

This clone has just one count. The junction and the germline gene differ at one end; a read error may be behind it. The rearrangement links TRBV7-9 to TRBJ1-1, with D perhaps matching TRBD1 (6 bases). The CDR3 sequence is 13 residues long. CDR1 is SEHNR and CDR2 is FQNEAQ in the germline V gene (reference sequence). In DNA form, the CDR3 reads TGTTCCAGCAGCCCGGGGGGGGGCTCTGAAGCTTTCTTT. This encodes CSSSPGGGSEAFF.

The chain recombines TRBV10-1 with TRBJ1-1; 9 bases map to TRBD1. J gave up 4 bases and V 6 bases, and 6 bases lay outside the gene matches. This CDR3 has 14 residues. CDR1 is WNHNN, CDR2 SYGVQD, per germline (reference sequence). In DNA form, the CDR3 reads TGCGCCAGCAGCCGGGACAGGGTGGGCACTGAAGCTTTCTTT. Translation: CASSRDRVGTEAFF.

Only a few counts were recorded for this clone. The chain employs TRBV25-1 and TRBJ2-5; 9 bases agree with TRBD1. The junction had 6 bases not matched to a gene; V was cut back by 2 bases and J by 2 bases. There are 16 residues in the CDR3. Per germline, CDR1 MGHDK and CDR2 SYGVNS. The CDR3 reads CASSEQDRGGQETQYF. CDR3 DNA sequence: TGTGCCAGCAGTGAACAGGACAGGGGAGGACAAGAGACCCAGTACTTC.

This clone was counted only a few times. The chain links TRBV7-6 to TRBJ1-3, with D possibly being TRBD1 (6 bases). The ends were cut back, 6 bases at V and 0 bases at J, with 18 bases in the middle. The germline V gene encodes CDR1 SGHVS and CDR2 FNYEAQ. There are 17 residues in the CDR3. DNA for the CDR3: TGTGCCAGCAGTTCACTCCTCAGGGGCGTCTCTGGAAACACCATATATTTT. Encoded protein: CASSSLLRGVSGNTIYF.

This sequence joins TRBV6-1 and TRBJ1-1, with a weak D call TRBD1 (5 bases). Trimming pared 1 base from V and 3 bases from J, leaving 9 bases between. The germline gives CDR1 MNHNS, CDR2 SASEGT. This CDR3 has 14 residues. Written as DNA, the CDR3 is TGTGCCAGCAGTGAAGTCTCAGGGTACACTGAAGCTTTCTTT. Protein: CASSEVSGYTEAFF.

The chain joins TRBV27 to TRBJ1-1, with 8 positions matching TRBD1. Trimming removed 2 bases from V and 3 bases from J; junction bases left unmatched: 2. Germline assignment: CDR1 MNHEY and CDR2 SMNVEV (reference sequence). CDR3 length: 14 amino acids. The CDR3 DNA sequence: TGTGCCAGCAGTTTAACAGGGGGGTACACTGAAGCTTTCTTT. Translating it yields CASSLTGGYTEAFF.

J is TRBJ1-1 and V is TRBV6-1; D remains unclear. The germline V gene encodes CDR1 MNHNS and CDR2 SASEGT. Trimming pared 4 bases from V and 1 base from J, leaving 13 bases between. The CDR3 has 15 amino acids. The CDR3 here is CASSVEQSTNTEAFF. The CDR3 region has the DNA TGTGCCAGCAGTGTAGAACAGTCCACGAACACTGAAGCTTTCTTT.

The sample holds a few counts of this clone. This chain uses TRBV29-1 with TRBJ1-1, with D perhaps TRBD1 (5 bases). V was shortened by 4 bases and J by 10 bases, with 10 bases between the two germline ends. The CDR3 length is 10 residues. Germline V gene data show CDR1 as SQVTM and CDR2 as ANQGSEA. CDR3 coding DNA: TGCAGCGTTGGAGAAAGGGGAGCTTTCTTT. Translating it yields CSVGERGAFF.

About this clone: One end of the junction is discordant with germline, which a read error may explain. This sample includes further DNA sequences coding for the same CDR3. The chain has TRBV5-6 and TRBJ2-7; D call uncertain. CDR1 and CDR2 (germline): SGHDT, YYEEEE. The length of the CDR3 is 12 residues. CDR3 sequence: CASSLARDEQYF. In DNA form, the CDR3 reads TGTGCCAGCAGTTTGGCCCGGGACGAGCAGTACTTC. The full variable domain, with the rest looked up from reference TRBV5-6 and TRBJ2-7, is DAGVTQSPTHLIKTRGQQVTLRCSPKSGHDTVSWYQQALGQGPQFIFQYYEEEERQRGNFPDRFSGHQFPNYSSELNVNALLLGDSALYLCASSLARDEQYFGPGTRLTVT.

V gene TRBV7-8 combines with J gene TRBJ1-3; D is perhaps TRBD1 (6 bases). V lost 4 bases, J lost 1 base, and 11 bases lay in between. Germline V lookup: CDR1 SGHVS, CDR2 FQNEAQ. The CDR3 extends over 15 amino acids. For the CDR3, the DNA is TGTGCCAGCAGCTCCATAGGACAGTCTGGAAACACCATATATTTT. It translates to CASSSIGQSGNTIYF.

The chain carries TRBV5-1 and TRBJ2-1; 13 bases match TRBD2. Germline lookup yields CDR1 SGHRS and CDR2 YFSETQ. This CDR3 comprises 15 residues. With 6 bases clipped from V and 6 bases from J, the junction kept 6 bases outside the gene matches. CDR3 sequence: CASNDGLAGVNEQFF. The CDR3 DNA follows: TGCGCCAGCAACGATGGACTAGCGGGAGTCAATGAGCAGTTCTTC.

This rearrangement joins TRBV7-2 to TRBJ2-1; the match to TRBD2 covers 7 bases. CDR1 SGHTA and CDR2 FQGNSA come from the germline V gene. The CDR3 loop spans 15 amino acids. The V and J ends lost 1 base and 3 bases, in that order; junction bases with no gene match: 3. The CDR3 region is CASSLVAGVYNEQFF. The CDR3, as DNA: TGTGCCAGCAGCTTAGTCGCGGGAGTCTACAATGAGCAGTTCTTC.

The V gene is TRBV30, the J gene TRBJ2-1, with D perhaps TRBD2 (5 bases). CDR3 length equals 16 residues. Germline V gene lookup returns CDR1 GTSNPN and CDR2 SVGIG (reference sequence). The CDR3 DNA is TGTCCGAAGGCCTGGAGTCGAGGACCGGGAACCAATGAGCAGTTCTTC. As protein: CPKAWSRGPGTNEQFF.

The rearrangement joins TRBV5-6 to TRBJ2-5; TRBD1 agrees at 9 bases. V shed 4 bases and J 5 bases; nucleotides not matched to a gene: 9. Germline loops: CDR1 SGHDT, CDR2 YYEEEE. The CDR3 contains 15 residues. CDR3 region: CASSVGGTGSETQYF. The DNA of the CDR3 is TGTGCCAGCAGCGTAGGGGGGACAGGGTCCGAGACCCAGTACTTC.

In DNA form, the CDR3 reads TGTGCCAGCAGCGTAGGTACGGGGAACTATGGCTACACCTTC. The encoded protein is CASSVGTGNYGYTF. The V gene is TRBV9, the J gene TRBJ1-2; D ambiguous. The germline CDR1 and CDR2 sequences are SGDLS and YYNGEE. The CDR3 spans 14 residues. Trimming shortened V by 0 bases and J by 2 bases, and 8 bases separated the two germline ends.

CDR3 DNA: TGCGCCAGCAGCCCGGGATTAGATGAAAAACTGTTTTTT. Translation gives CASSPGLDEKLFF. The J gene is TRBJ1-4, the V gene TRBV5-1; D is uncertain. Germline values: CDR1 SGHRS, CDR2 YFSETQ. This CDR3 has 13 amino acids. Trimming took off 4 bases at V and 6 bases at J, with 10 bases between the two ends.

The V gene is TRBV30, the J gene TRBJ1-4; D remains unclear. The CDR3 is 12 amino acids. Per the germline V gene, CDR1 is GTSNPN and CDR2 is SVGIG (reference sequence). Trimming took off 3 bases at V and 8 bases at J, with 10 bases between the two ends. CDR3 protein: CAWRRVGEKLFF. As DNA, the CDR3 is TGTGCCTGGAGGAGGGTAGGGGAAAAACTGTTTTTT.

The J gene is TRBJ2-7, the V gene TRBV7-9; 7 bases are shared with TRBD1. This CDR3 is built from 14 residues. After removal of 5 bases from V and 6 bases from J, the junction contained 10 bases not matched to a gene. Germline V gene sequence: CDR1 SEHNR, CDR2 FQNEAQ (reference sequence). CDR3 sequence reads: CASSPQGVGGEQYF. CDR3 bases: TGTGCCAGCAGCCCGCAGGGGGTCGGCGGCGAGCAGTACTTC. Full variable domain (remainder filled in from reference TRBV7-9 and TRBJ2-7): DTGVSQNPRHKITKRGQNVTFRCDPISEHNRLYWYRQTLGQGPEFLTYFQNEAQLEKSRLLSDRFSAERPKGSFSTLEIQRTEQGDSAMYLCASSPQGVGGEQYFGPGTRLTVT.

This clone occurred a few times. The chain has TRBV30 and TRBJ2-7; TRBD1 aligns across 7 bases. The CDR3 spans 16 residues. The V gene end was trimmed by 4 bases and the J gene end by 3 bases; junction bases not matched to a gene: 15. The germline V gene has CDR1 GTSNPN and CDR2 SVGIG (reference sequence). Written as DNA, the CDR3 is TGTGCCTGGACCCTAGGGGGACAGTACTCGGGCTACGAGCAGTACTTC. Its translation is CAWTLGGQYSGYEQYF.

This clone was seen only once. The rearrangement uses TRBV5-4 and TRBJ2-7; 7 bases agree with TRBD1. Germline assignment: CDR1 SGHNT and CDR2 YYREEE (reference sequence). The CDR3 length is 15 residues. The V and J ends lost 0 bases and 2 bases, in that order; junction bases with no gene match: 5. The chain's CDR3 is CASSLETGTAYEQYF. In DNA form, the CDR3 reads TGTGCCAGCAGCTTGGAAACCGGGACAGCCTACGAGCAGTACTTC.

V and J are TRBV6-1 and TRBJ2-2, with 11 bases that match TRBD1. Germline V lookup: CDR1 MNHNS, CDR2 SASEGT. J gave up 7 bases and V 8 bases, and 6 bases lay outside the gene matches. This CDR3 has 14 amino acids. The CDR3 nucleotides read TGTGCCAGCTGGGACAGGGGGGATGGCGGGGAGCTGTTTTTT. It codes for CASWDRGDGGELFF.

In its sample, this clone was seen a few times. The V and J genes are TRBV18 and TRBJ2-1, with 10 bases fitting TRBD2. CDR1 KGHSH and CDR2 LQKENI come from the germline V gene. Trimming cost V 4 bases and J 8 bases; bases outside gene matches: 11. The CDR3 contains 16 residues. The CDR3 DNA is TGTGCCAGCTCACTAATAGCGGGAGGCACGGGGGATGAGCAGTTCTTC. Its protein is CASSLIAGGTGDEQFF.

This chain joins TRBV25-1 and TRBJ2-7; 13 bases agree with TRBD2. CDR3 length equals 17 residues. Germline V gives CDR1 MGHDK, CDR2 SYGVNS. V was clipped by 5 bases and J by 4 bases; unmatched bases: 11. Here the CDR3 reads CASSSPGLAGLGYEQYF. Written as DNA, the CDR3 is TGTGCCAGCAGTAGTCCGGGACTAGCGGGATTGGGATACGAGCAGTACTTC.

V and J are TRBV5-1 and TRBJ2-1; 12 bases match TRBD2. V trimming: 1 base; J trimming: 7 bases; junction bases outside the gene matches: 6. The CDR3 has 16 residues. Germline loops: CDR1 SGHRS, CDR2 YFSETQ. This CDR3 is CASSLRTSGTQNEQFF. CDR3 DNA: TGCGCCAGCAGCTTGAGGACTAGCGGGACGCAAAATGAGCAGTTCTTC.

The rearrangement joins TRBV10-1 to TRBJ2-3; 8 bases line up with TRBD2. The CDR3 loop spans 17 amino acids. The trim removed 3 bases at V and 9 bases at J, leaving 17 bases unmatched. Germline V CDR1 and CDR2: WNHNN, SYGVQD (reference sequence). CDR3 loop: CASSDHTPGAGADTQYF. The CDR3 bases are TGCGCCAGCAGTGACCACACCCCGGGAGCGGGAGCGGACACGCAGTATTTT.

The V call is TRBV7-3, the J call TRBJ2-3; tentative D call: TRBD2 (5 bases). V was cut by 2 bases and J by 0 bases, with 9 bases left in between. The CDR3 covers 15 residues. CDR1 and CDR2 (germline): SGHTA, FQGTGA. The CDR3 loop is CASSLGGVSTDTQYF. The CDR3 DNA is TGTGCCAGCAGCTTAGGAGGAGTAAGCACAGATACGCAGTATTTT.

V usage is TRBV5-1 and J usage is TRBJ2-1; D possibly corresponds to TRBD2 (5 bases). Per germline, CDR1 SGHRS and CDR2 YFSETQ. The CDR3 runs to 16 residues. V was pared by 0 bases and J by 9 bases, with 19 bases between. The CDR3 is CASSLAATNGLSEQFF. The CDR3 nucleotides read TGCGCCAGCAGCTTGGCCGCGACTAATGGATTGTCTGAGCAGTTCTTC.

DNA of the CDR3: TGTGCCAGCTCACCACCGGGACAGAACACCGGGGAGCTGTTTTTT. Protein: CASSPPGQNTGELFF. The rearrangement links TRBV18 to TRBJ2-2; D is perhaps TRBD1 (6 bases). V shed 0 bases and J shed 1 base, with 6 bases lying between them. The V gene's germline CDR1 is KGHSH and CDR2 LQKENI. The CDR3 loop spans 15 amino acids.

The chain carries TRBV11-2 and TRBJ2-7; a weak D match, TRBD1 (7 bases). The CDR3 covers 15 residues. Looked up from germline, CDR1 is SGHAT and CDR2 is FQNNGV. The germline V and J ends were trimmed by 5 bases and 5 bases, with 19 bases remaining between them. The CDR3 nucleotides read TGTGCCAGCAGCCGCGGGATACAGGGGACCGACGAGCAGTACTTC. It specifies CASSRGIQGTDEQYF.